One and the same sample provided the 5 T cell receptor beta chains below, sequenced in a study of vaccination and CD4 T cells after COVID-19. The treatment is: approximately nine-day PBMC culture with coronavirus spike peptide pools or control peptides (ViraFEST assay). Researchers used the Oncomine TCR Beta short-read assay to sequence DNA from cultured CD4+ T cells. MiXCR was run by TCRdb on the PCR reads, yielding one entry per CDR3 protein. The sample shows about 13,000 distinct CDR3 sequences, roughly 80% of them seen only once. For these TCRs, the target antigens are not known. Material: CD4+ T cells from blood, cultured in vitro, obtained after SARS-CoV-2 vaccination. Source of these receptors: a human donor who received a COVID-19 vaccine.

The V call is TRBV15, the J call TRBJ2-7, with unresolved D. Germline loops: CDR1 LNHNV, CDR2 YYDKDF (reference sequence). Trimming cost V 1 base and J 3 bases, with 7 bases left between them. This CDR3 is built from 13 residues. CDR3 protein: CATSRGGFYEQYF. The CDR3, as DNA: TGTGCCACCAGCAGAGGAGGTTTCTACGAGCAGTACTTC.

The gene calls are TRBV11-2 and TRBJ2-2, with D possibly TRBD1 on 5 matching bases. CDR3 size: 15 residues. V was clipped by 0 bases and J by 1 base, with 6 bases between them. Germline V lookup: CDR1 SGHAT, CDR2 FQNNGV. This chain's CDR3 is CASSLDRENTGELFF. The CDR3, as DNA: TGTGCCAGCAGCTTAGACAGGGAGAACACCGGGGAGCTGTTTTTT. The full variable domain, with the rest looked up from reference TRBV11-2 and TRBJ2-2, is EAGVAQSPRYKIIEKRQSVAFWCNPISGHATLYWYQQILGQGPKLLIQFQNNGVVDDSQLPKDRFSAERLKGVDSTLKIQPAKLEDSAVYLCASSLDRENTGELFFGEGSRLTVL.

The chain joins TRBV2 to TRBJ2-5; tentatively, D is TRBD1 or TRBD2 (5 bases each). The germline V gene encodes CDR1 SNHLY and CDR2 FYNNEI. The CDR3 contains 15 residues. Trimming took 7 bases from V and 1 from J, leaving 16 bases between them. CDR3 region: CASTSQGVLQETQYF. In DNA form, the CDR3 reads TGTGCCAGCACCTCCCAGGGAGTCCTCCAAGAGACCCAGTACTTC.

The chain carries TRBV12-3 or TRBV12-4 and TRBJ2-3, with D possibly called TRBD1 or TRBD2 (6 bases each). The V and J ends lost 6 bases and 4 bases respectively, with 14 bases between them. This CDR3 is 14 amino acids long. The CDR3 here is CASRTRGAADTQYF. In DNA form, the CDR3 reads TGTGCCAGCAGGACGAGGGGGGCCGCAGATACGCAGTATTTT.

This clonotype came up a few times. The chain employs TRBV19 and TRBJ2-3; D gene ambiguous. The CDR3 is 14 amino acids. V lost 5 bases to trimming and J lost 0 bases, with 9 bases between them. Germline lookup yields CDR1 LNHDA and CDR2 SQIVND (reference sequence). DNA for the CDR3: TGTGCCAGTAGTGGGCAGACCAGCACAGATACGCAGTATTTT. This encodes CASSGQTSTDTQYF.